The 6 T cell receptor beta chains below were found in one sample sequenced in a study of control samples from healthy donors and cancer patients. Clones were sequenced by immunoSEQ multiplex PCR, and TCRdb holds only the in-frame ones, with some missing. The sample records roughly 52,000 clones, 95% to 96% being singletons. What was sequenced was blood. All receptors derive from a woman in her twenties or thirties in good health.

In nucleotides, the CDR3 is TGTGCCAGCAGTTTGCGGTACAATCAGCCCCAGCATTTT. Translated: CASSLRYNQPQHF. The chain couples TRBV12-3 or TRBV12-4 to TRBJ1-5; D remains ambiguous. This CDR3 has 13 amino acids. V dropped 3 bases and J dropped 3 bases, with 6 bases sitting between them.

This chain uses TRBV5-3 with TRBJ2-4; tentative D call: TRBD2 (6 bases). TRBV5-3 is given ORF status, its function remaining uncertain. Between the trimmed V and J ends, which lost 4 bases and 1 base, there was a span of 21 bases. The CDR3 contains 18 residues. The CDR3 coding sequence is TGTGCCAGAAGCCTGAGGGGCGGGGATCCGGCGGCCAAAAACATTCAGTACTTC. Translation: CARSLRGGDPAAKNIQYF.

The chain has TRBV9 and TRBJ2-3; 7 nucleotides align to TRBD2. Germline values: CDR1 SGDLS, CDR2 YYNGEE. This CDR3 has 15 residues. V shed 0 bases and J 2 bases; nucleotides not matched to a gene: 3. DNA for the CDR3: TGTGCCAGCAGCGTAGGACGGGAGGTCACAGATACGCAGTATTTT. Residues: CASSVGREVTDTQYF.

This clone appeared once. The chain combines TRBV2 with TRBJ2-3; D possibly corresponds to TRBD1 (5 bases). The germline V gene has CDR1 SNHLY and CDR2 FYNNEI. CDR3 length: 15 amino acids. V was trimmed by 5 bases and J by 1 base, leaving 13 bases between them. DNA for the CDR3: TGTGCCAGCAGTCGCGTTCAGGGCCGCACAGATACGCAGTATTTT. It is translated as CASSRVQGRTDTQYF.

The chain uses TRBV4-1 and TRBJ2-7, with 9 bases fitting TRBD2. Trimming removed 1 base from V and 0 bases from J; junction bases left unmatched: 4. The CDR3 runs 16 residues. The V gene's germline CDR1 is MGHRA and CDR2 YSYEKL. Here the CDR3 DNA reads TGCGCCAGCAGCCAAGGGGTAGCGGGAGCCTCCTACGAGCAGTACTTC. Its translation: CASSQGVAGASYEQYF.

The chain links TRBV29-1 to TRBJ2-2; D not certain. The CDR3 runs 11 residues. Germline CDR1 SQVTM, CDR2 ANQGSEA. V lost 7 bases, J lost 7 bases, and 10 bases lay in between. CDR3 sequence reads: CSASVGGELFF. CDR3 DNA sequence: TGCAGCGCATCGGTGGGCGGGGAGCTGTTTTTT.